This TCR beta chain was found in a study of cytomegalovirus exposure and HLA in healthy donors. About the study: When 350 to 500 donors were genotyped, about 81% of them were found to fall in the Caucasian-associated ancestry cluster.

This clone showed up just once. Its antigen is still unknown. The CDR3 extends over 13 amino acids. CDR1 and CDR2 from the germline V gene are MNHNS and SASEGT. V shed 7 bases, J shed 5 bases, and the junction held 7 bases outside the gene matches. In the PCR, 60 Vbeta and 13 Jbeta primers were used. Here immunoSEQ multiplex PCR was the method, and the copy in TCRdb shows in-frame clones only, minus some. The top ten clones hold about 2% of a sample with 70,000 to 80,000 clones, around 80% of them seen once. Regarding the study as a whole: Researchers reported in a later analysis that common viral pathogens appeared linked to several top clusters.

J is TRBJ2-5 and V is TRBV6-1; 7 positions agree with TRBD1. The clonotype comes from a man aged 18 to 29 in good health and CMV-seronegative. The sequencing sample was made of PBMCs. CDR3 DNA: TGTGCCAGCACAGGGGACAGATGGGAGACCCAGTACTTC. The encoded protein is CASTGDRWETQYF.